The 18 T cell receptor beta chains below all came from one sample that was sequenced in a study of blood T cell repertoires in COVID-19. Sequencing used immunoSEQ multiplex PCR; TCRdb keeps in-frame clones, though not all of them. The table shows about 110,000 clones, with about 85% occurring only once. The sample consisted of peripheral blood. Every receptor here comes from a human donor in a cohort sampled during active COVID-19.

This clone was seen just once. The rearrangement links TRBV30 to TRBJ2-7; TRBD2 agrees at 11 bases. The germline V gene has CDR1 GTSNPN and CDR2 SVGIG (reference sequence). Trimming took 1 base from V and 4 from J; bases not matched to a gene: 6. The CDR3 runs to 15 residues. The CDR3 is CAWSATGTSGYEQYF. The CDR3 nucleotides are TGTGCCTGGAGTGCGACCGGGACTAGCGGATACGAGCAGTACTTC.

This clone was picked up one time. The chain joins TRBV7-9 to TRBJ1-2, with TRBD1 matching 9 bases. CDR3 length equals 16 residues. With 5 bases clipped from V and 2 bases from J, the junction kept 9 bases outside the gene matches. Germline V lookup: CDR1 SEHNR, CDR2 FQNEAQ (reference sequence). The CDR3 region has the DNA TGTGCCAGCAGCGAGGGACAGGGTAGGGGGAACTATGGCTACACCTTC. Protein: CASSEGQGRGNYGYTF.

The genes are TRBV3-1 (or the pseudogene TRBV3-2) and TRBJ1-5, with 7 bases fitting TRBD1. The CDR3 contains 13 residues. CDR1 is LGHDT, CDR2 YNNKEL, per germline (reference sequence). The V gene end was trimmed by 4 bases and the J gene end by 6 bases; junction bases not matched to a gene: 3. CDR3 nucleotides: TGTGCCAGCAGCCGGAACAGGGGTCAGCCCCAGCATTTT. Protein sequence: CASSRNRGQPQHF.

The J gene is TRBJ2-7, the V gene TRBV21-1; no check of the table's D call, TRBD1, against the DNA was made. TRBV21-1 is shown as a pseudogene. This CDR3 is 14 amino acids long. CDR3 in amino acids: CASRLRQVRDEQYF. The CDR3 region has the DNA TGTGCCAGCAGACTTAGACAGGTACGGGACGAGCAGTACTTC.

This clone has only a few counts. V and J are TRBV7-9 and TRBJ2-7; tentative D call: TRBD2 (6 bases). Germline V CDR1 and CDR2: SEHNR, FQNEAQ (reference sequence). The ends were cut back, 6 bases at V and 4 bases at J, with 31 bases in the middle. The CDR3 covers 19 residues. The CDR3 loop reads CASSSYRRGLGKPGYEQYF. DNA of the CDR3: TGTGCCAGCAGTTCATACCGAAGGGGACTCGGGAAACCGGGATACGAGCAGTACTTC.

This chain links TRBV29-1 with TRBJ2-1; TRBD2 aligns across 9 bases. The CDR3 extends over 13 amino acids. Trimming took 4 bases from V and 5 from J; bases not matched to a gene: 3. Germline V gene data show CDR1 as SQVTM and CDR2 as ANQGSEA. The chain's CDR3 is CSVAGLANNEQFF. DNA for the CDR3: TGCAGCGTTGCGGGACTAGCCAACAATGAGCAGTTCTTC.

The V call is TRBV6-5, the J call TRBJ1-2; possible D gene TRBD1, 6 bases. CDR3 length: 13 residues. The germline V and J ends were trimmed by 6 bases and 3 bases, with 11 bases remaining between them. Per the germline V gene, CDR1 is MNHEY and CDR2 is SVGAGI. CDR3 DNA: TGTGCCAGCAGCTCTCGGACAGACTATGGCTACACCTTC. Its translation is CASSSRTDYGYTF.

This clone was observed once. This sequence joins TRBV6-2 or TRBV6-3 and TRBJ1-5, with D unresolved. The CDR3 length is 15 residues. CDR1 is MNHEY, CDR2 SVGEGT, per germline. Trimming took 0 bases from V and 2 from J, leaving 8 bases between them. CDR3 DNA sequence: TGTGCCAGCAGTTACTCGAACAGTGGCAATCAGCCCCAGCATTTT. This gives the protein CASSYSNSGNQPQHF.

The chain employs TRBV5-1 and TRBJ2-7; TRBD2 might be the D (6 bases). The CDR3 runs to 13 residues. The germline V and J ends were trimmed by 6 bases and 3 bases, with 13 bases remaining between them. The germline gives CDR1 SGHRS, CDR2 YFSETQ. The CDR3 region is CASTPGGNYEQYF. In nucleotides, the CDR3 is TGCGCCAGCACCCCTGGAGGGAACTACGAGCAGTACTTC.

The V gene is TRBV3-1 (or the pseudogene TRBV3-2), the J gene TRBJ1-1; D uncertain. CDR1 and CDR2 from the germline V gene are LGHDT and YNNKEL (reference sequence). V lost 4 bases and J lost 2, with 8 bases in between. The length of the CDR3 is 13 residues. CDR3 sequence reads: CASSPQSNTEAFF. In DNA form, the CDR3 reads TGTGCCAGCAGCCCCCAATCCAACACTGAAGCTTTCTTT.

The V gene is TRBV7-3, the J gene TRBJ2-2; D is ambiguous. The germline V and J ends were trimmed by 4 bases and 3 bases, with 3 bases remaining between them. Germline CDR1 and CDR2: SGHTA and FQGTGA. CDR3 length equals 12 residues. The CDR3 nucleotides read TGTGCCAGCAGCTCGGACACCGGGGAGCTGTTTTTT. Translated: CASSSDTGELFF.

The chain is built from TRBV5-4 and TRBJ2-7; D may be TRBD1 (6 bases). This CDR3 has 17 amino acids. CDR1 SGHNT and CDR2 YYREEE come from the germline V gene (reference sequence). V was clipped by 0 bases and J by 1 base, with 17 bases between them. CDR3 sequence: CASSLARYDRTSYEQYF. The CDR3 DNA follows: TGTGCCAGCAGCTTGGCCCGCTACGACAGGACTTCCTACGAGCAGTACTTC.

The chain has TRBV25-1 and TRBJ1-6; 8 nucleotides match TRBD1. The CDR3 length is 15 residues. Germline loops: CDR1 MGHDK, CDR2 SYGVNS. V was clipped by 4 bases and J by 7 bases; unmatched bases: 6. This CDR3 reads CASSAQGARNSPLHF. The CDR3 nucleotides are TGTGCCAGCAGTGCGCAGGGGGCGAGGAATTCACCCCTCCACTTT. Full variable domain (rest looked up from reference TRBV25-1 and TRBJ1-6): EADIYQTPRYLVIGTGKKITLECSQTMGHDKMYWYQQDPGMELHLIHYSYGVNSTEKGDLSSESTVSRIRTEHFPLTLESARPSHTSQYLCASSAQGARNSPLHFGNGTRLTVT.

This sequence joins TRBV2 and TRBJ2-7; no reliable D call. The length of the CDR3 is 13 residues. Germline values: CDR1 SNHLY, CDR2 FYNNEI. Trimming left V 2 bases short and J 5 bases short, with 10 bases between. CDR3 in DNA: TGTGCCAGCAGTGAATCGGAGTTCCACGAGCAGTACTTC. This translates into CASSESEFHEQYF.

V usage is TRBV6-5 and J usage is TRBJ1-4; 8 bases line up with TRBD1. After removal of 7 bases from V and 8 bases from J, the junction contained 12 bases not matched to a gene. The CDR3 runs to 15 residues. In germline, CDR1 is MNHEY, CDR2 SVGAGI. The CDR3 DNA is TGTGCCAGCATAGAGGGGCAGGGGGCATCGGAAAAACTGTTTTTT. Translation gives CASIEGQGASEKLFF.

The chain links TRBV28 to TRBJ2-5, with D tentatively TRBD1 (5 bases). The CDR3 has 14 residues. Germline V gene sequence: CDR1 MDHEN, CDR2 SYDVKM. Trimming took 6 bases from V and 2 from J, leaving 13 bases between them. The CDR3 reads CASRETGEQETQYF. DNA for the CDR3: TGTGCCAGCAGGGAAACAGGTGAACAAGAGACCCAGTACTTC.

The J gene is TRBJ2-2, the V gene TRBV10-3; a weak D match, TRBD1 (6 bases). The CDR3 covers 16 residues. V was trimmed by 3 bases and J by 6 bases, leaving 17 bases between them. Germline CDR1 and CDR2: ENHRY and SYGVKD. CDR3 residues: CAISDGQRGSSGELFF. The DNA of the CDR3 is TGTGCCATCAGTGATGGACAGCGCGGTTCCTCCGGGGAGCTGTTTTTT.

This clone was counted once. V is TRBV2 and J is TRBJ2-7; 9 bases agree with TRBD1. The germline gives CDR1 SNHLY, CDR2 FYNNEI. CDR3 length: 15 residues. Germline trimming cut 6 bases from V and 2 bases from J; bases unmatched to any gene: 8. DNA of the CDR3: TGTGCCAGCAGCCGGTGGGGACAGGGTGCCTACGAGCAGTACTTC. It specifies CASSRWGQGAYEQYF.